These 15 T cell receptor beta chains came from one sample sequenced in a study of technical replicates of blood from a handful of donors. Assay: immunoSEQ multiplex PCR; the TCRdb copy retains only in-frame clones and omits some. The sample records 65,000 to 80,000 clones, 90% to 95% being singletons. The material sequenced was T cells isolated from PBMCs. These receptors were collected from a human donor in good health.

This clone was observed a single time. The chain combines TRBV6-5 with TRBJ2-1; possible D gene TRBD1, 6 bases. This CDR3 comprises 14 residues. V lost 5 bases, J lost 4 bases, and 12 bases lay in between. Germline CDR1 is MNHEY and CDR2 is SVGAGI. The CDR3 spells CASSAGTKYNEQFF. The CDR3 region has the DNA TGTGCCAGCAGTGCCGGGACAAAATACAATGAGCAGTTCTTC.

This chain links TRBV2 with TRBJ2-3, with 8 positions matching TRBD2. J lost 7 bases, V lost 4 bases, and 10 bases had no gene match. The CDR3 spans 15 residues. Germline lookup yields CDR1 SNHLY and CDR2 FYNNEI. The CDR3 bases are TGTGCCAGCAGTGGGCTAGCGGGTGCTCTAAATACGCAGTATTTT. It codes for CASSGLAGALNTQYF.

The CDR3 reads CASSPIASATYEQYF. CDR3 DNA: TGTGCCAGCAGCCCTATAGCGTCAGCAACCTACGAGCAGTACTTC. V and J are TRBV5-4 and TRBJ2-7; tentative D call: TRBD2 (5 bases). The CDR3 spans 15 residues. V lost 4 bases and J 2 bases, leaving 16 bases between the germline ends. CDR1 is SGHNT and CDR2 is YYREEE in the germline V gene (reference sequence).

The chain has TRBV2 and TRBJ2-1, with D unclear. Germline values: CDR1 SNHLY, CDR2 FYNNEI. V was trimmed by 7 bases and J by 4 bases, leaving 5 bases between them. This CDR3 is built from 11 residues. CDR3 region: CASTDYNEQFF. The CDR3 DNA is TGTGCCAGCACAGATTACAATGAGCAGTTCTTC.

DNA for the CDR3: TGTGCCAGCAGTGAAGCTGGAGCGGGAAGGGAGACCCAGTACTTC. It encodes CASSEAGAGRETQYF. V gene TRBV2 combines with J gene TRBJ2-5, with 7 bases that match TRBD2. This CDR3 is built from 15 residues. J lost 5 bases, V lost 0 bases, and 6 bases had no gene match. Germline-derived CDR1 and CDR2 are SNHLY and FYNNEI.

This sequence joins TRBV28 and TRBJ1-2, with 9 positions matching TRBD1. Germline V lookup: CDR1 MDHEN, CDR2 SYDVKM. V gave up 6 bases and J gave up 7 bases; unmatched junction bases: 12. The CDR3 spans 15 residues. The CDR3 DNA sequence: TGTGCCAGCAGGACCACAGGGGGCGCCCCCCTTGGCTACACCTTC. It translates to CASRTTGGAPLGYTF.

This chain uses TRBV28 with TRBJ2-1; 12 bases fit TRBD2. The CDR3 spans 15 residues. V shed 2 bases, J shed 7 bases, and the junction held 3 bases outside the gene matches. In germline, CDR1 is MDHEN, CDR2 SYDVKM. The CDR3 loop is CASSLSLAGGNEQFF. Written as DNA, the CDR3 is TGTGCCAGCAGTTTAAGTCTAGCGGGAGGGAATGAGCAGTTCTTC.

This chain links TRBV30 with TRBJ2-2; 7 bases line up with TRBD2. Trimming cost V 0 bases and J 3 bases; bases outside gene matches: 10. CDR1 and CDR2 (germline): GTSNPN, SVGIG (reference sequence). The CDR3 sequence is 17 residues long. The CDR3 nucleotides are TGTGCCTGGAGTGTACAGTGGGGAGGGTCCGACACCGGGGAGCTGTTTTTT. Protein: CAWSVQWGGSDTGELFF. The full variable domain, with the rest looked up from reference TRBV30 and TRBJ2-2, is SQTIHQWPATLVQPVGSPLSLECTVEGTSNPNLYWYRQAAGRGLQLLFYSVGIGQISSEVPQNLSASRPQDRQFILSSKKLLLSDSGFYLCAWSVQWGGSDTGELFFGEGSRLTVL.

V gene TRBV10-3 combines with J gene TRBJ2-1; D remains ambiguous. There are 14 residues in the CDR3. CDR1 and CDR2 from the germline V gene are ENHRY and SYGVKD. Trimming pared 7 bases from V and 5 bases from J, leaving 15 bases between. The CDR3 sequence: CAINGQALNNEQFF. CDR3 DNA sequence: TGTGCCATCAATGGCCAGGCACTGAACAATGAGCAGTTCTTC.

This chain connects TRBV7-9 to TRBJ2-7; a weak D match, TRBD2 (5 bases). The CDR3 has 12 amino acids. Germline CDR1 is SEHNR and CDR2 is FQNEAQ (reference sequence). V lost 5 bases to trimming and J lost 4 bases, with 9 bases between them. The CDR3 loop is CASSTGFYEQYF. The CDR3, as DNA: TGTGCCAGCAGCACGGGGTTTTACGAGCAGTACTTC.

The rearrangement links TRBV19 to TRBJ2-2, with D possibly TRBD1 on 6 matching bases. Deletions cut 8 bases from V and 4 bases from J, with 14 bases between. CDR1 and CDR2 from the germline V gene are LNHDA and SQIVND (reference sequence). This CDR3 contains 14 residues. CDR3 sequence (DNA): TGTGCCAGTGCGAGGACAGTCTCCACCGGGGAGCTGTTTTTT. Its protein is CASARTVSTGELFF. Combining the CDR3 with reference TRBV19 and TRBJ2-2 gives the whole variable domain DGGITQSPKYLFRKEGQNVTLSCEQNLNHDAMYWYRQDPGQGLRLIYYSQIVNDFQKGDIAEGYSVSREKKESFPLTVTSAQKNPTAFYLCASARTVSTGELFFGEGSRLTVL.

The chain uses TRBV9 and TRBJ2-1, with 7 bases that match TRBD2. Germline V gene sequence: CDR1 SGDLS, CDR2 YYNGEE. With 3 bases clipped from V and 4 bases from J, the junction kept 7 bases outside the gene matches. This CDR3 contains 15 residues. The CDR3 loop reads CASSASGGGYNEQFF. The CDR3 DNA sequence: TGTGCCAGCAGCGCTAGCGGAGGTGGGTACAATGAGCAGTTCTTC.

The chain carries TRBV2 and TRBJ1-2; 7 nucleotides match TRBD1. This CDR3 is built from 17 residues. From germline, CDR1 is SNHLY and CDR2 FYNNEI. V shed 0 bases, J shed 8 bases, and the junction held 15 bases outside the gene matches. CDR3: CASSEANYYGSRGGYTF. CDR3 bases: TGTGCCAGCAGTGAAGCGAATTATTATGGGAGCAGGGGGGGCTACACCTTC.

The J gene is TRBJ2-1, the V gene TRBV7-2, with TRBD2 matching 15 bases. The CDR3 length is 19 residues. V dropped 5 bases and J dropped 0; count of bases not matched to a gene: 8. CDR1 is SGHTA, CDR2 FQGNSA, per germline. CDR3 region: CASSVGGLAGGSSYNEQFF. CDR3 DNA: TGTGCCAGCAGCGTAGGCGGACTAGCGGGAGGGAGCTCCTACAATGAGCAGTTCTTC.

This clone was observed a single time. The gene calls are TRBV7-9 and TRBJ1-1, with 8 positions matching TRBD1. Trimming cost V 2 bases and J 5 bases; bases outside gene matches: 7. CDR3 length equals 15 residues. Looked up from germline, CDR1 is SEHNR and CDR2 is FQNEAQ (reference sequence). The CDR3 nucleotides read TGTGCCAGCAGCTTAATCCAGGGGGCGCGTACTGAAGCTTTCTTT. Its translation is CASSLIQGARTEAFF.